This T cell receptor (beta chain) was observed in a study of identifying expanded T cells in peripheral blood. As regards this clone: Antigen unknown.

From germline, CDR1 is SGHAT and CDR2 FQNNGV. This CDR3 has 15 amino acids. The V end was cut by 5 bases, the J end by 0 bases, with 12 bases between. Points from the study as a whole: Technical replicates showed about 1.1 changed clones; about two weeks around 15; four weeks 19. Two-week clone count variance significantly increased as total template count grew.

Sequenced by immunoSEQ multiplex PCR; TCRdb stores in-frame clones only, minus some. The profile covers about 98,000 clones, with about 91% appearing a single time and around an eighth taken by the ten largest. This sequence joins TRBV11-2 and TRBJ2-3, with D uncertain. Sequencing was carried out using blood. This TCR derives from a person between 18 and 75 years old in good health. Written as DNA, the CDR3 is TGTGCCAGCAGCCCTGTATGGTCTAGCACAGATACGCAGTATTTT. This translates into CASSPVWSSTDTQYF.